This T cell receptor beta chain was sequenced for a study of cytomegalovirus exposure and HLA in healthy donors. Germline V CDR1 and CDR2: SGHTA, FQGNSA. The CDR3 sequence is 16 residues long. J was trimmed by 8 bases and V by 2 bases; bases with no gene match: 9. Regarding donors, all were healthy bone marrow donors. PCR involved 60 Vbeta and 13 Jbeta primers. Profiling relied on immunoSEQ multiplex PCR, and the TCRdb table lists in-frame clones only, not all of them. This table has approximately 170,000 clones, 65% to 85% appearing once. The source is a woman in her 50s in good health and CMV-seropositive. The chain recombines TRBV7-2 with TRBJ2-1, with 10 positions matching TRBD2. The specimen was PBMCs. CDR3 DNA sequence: TGTGCCAGCAGCTTAAGGGTTCAGACTAGCGGGCATGAGCAGTTCTTC. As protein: CASSLRVQTSGHEQFF.